The sequence of this T cell receptor (beta chain) was determined in a study of blood T cell repertoires in COVID-19. Methods used by the authors: Scientists estimated how many nucleated cells there were by amplifying reference gene primers. Here immunoSEQ multiplex PCR was the method, and the copy in TCRdb shows in-frame clones only, minus some. V, J and clone size are taken as reported in that table, and D and trimming were inferred from the DNA itself. Among some 130,000 clones listed, 84% were seen once. CDR1 is MNHEY and CDR2 is SVGAGI in the germline V gene. This CDR3 is 14 amino acids long. V was trimmed by 1 base and J by 5 bases, leaving 10 bases between them.

This clonotype was obtained from a man aged 55-75 years with acute or convalescent COVID-19. The V call is TRBV6-5, the J call TRBJ2-3; perhaps TRBD1 as D (6 bases). The sample was peripheral blood. In DNA form, the CDR3 reads TGTGCCAGCAGTTACTTACAGGGTCAAGATACGCAGTATTTT. Its translation is CASSYLQGQDTQYF.